The sequence of this T cell receptor (beta chain) was determined in a study of siplizumab effects on memory and regulatory T cells (dated by TCRdb to about 2019). The study in broad terms: Across under ten responder-stimulator pairs, paired mixed lymphocyte reactions were conducted with siplizumab at approximately 1.1 ug/mL and without drug. The study looked at the effect of siplizumab, an anti-CD2 antibody, on alloreactive T-cell subsets in allogeneic mixed lymphocyte reactions made from human PBMCs. The study at large found these results: Sequences below about 10^-5 frequency were poorly captured, so only a minor fraction of alloreactive clones could be mapped to unstimulated subsets. Unstimulated naive T cells appeared to be more diverse than memory T cells, and naive cells seemed to make a substantial contribution to the alloresponse. The suppressive function of proliferating Tregs from siplizumab cultures was not functionally confirmed. The cumulative frequency of alloreactive sequences traceable to unstimulated CD4+ memory T cells was significantly reduced by siplizumab. Of the alloreactive CD4+ clones that could be mapped, the Treg-derived share averaged approximately 67% with siplizumab compared with under 30% in control reactions. For roughly 80-95% of proliferating CD4+ or CD8+ clones, no naive or memory phenotype could be assigned.

From its cysteine to its phenylalanine, the CDR3 spans 15 amino acids. The only DNA kept is the CDR3, 45 bases in frame from the first base. The germline V gene (reference sequence) yields MNHNY for CDR1 and SVGAGI for CDR2. V is pared back by 5 bases and J by 0 bases, with 11 bases lying between the germline termini. Library prep was done by the immunoSEQ multiplex PCR assay. About 10^5 TCR templates per sample were assayed by the deep sequencing platform. Genomic DNA extracted from sorted T cells was used for TCRbeta CDR3 sequencing. The paper's data handling went like this. The R programming language was used for clonal analysis of the TCRbeta CDR3 data. Comparing unstimulated samples against CFSE-low samples taken after the reaction was how alloreactive CD4+ and CD8+ clones were defined. Regulatory or non-regulatory origin was assigned to alloreactive CD4+ clones by matching of sequences to sorted unstimulated Treg and non-Treg repertoires. TCRdb stores this immuneACCESS table with in-frame sequences only. Part of the clones is absent; in the studies checked, under half of the shortfall reflects unresolved V genes, and no reason is known for the rest. V, J and clone size are taken as reported in that table, and D and trimming were inferred from the DNA itself. Here the sample has over 2,500 clones; under 55% occur a single time. Approximately 4.9% of the sample comes from the top ten.

Mixed lymphocyte reaction cells were cocultured at 37°C for about six days. Responder PBMCs were labelled with CFSE and stimulator PBMCs were labelled with Violet Dye, after which the responder and stimulator PBMCs were mixed at a 1:1 ratio. Sorted unstimulated T cells, along with proliferating T cells recovered from mixed lymphocyte reactions, underwent TCRbeta CDR3 sequencing. Fresh whole blood from approximately ten HLA-typed healthy donors was used to isolate PBMCs. After the mixed lymphocyte reaction, proliferating CFSE-low responder T cells were FACS-sorted for TCR sequencing. As for this clone: Its antigen target is currently unknown. Base-call qualities are not available, and no considerably larger clone is one nucleotide away.

The rearranged segments are TRBV6-6 and TRBJ1-3, with no confident D gene call. The sample comprised CFSE-low (dividing) CD4+ T cells sorted from an allogeneic mixed lymphocyte reaction. The sequence was obtained from a human donor in good health; the cells came from an allogeneic mixed lymphocyte reaction. Read as DNA, the sequence is TGTGCCAGCAGTCCGACGGAGCGCTCTGGAAACACCATATATTTT. This codes for CASSPTERSGNTIYF.